A single sample is the source of the 16 T cell receptor beta chains below, sequenced in a study of technical replicates of blood from several donors. This table comes from immunoSEQ multiplex PCR, and its TCRdb copy is limited to in-frame clones, with some not included. The sample includes 75,000 to 90,000 clones, approximately 92% of them seen just once. The sample consisted of T cells isolated from PBMCs. These receptors were collected from a human donor in good health.

This clone was seen only once. V and J are TRBV6-5 and TRBJ1-3; the D is unclear. The CDR3 is 13 residues long. V was shortened by 7 bases and J by 0 bases, with 7 bases between the two germline ends. CDR1 is MNHEY and CDR2 is SVGAGI in the germline V gene. The CDR3: CASIPLSGNTIYF. As DNA, the CDR3 is TGTGCCAGCATTCCCCTCTCTGGAAACACCATATATTTT.

The chain carries TRBV19 and TRBJ1-4; 9 bases match TRBD1. CDR3 length equals 15 residues. Per the germline V gene, CDR1 is LNHDA and CDR2 is SQIVND (reference sequence). The trim removed 7 bases at V and 7 bases at J, leaving 10 bases unmatched. CDR3 sequence: CASTDTGQGGEKLFF. As DNA, the CDR3 is TGTGCCAGTACCGATACGGGACAGGGTGGTGAAAAACTGTTTTTT. The full variable domain, with the rest looked up from reference TRBV19 and TRBJ1-4, is DGGITQSPKYLFRKEGQNVTLSCEQNLNHDAMYWYRQDPGQGLRLIYYSQIVNDFQKGDIAEGYSVSREKKESFPLTVTSAQKNPTAFYLCASTDTGQGGEKLFFGSGTQLSVL.

This chain links TRBV11-3 with TRBJ2-1; 11 bases are shared with TRBD2. This CDR3 region has 15 residues. Germline V lookup: CDR1 SGHNT, CDR2 YENEEA. Germline trimming cut 5 bases from V and 8 bases from J; bases unmatched to any gene: 8. In DNA form, the CDR3 reads TGTGCCAGCAGCCCTCGTAGCGGGGGGGGCTATGAGCAGTTCTTC. It translates to CASSPRSGGGYEQFF.

This clone showed up just once. J is TRBJ2-7 and V is TRBV9, with D perhaps TRBD1 (6 bases). Germline CDR1 reads SGDLS; CDR2 reads YYNGEE. The CDR3 consists of 16 residues. The ends were cut back, 0 bases at V and 1 base at J, with 14 bases in the middle. In nucleotides, the CDR3 is TGTGCCAGCAGCGTAGGAACCGGGACATATTCCTACGAGCAGTACTTC. It codes for CASSVGTGTYSYEQYF.

J is TRBJ2-1 and V is TRBV9; possibly TRBD1 for D (5 bases). Germline V lookup: CDR1 SGDLS, CDR2 YYNGEE. Trimming pared 0 bases from V and 8 bases from J, leaving 18 bases between. The CDR3 runs 16 residues. CDR3 DNA: TGTGCCAGCAGCGTAGATGGGTTGGGGCGTATGTATGAGCAGTTCTTC. Translated: CASSVDGLGRMYEQFF.

The chain has TRBV6-4 and TRBJ1-5; D gene unclear. This CDR3 region has 14 residues. Trimming stripped 4 bases from V and 4 bases from J, with 11 bases between. Looked up from germline, CDR1 is MRHNA and CDR2 is SNTAGT. CDR3 residues: CASSAESGNQPQHF. Written as DNA, the CDR3 is TGTGCCAGCAGTGCGGAGAGTGGGAATCAGCCCCAGCATTTT.

In this sample, this clone turned up a few times. The chain uses TRBV19 and TRBJ2-7; TRBD2 agrees at 13 bases. CDR3 length equals 15 residues. Germline CDR1 and CDR2: LNHDA and SQIVND (reference sequence). J gave up 5 bases and V 1 base, and 2 bases lay outside the gene matches. The CDR3 region has the DNA TGTGCCAGTAGTATAGGCGGACTAGCGGGAGACGAGCAGTACTTC. The encoded protein is CASSIGGLAGDEQYF.

This rearrangement joins TRBV7-9 to TRBJ1-1; 7 nucleotides line up with TRBD1. Per germline, CDR1 SEHNR and CDR2 FQNEAQ (reference sequence). This CDR3 contains 17 residues. V lost 3 bases and J lost 2; bases outside the gene matches: 12. The CDR3 spells CASSFPLLTGTNTEAFF. As DNA, the CDR3 is TGTGCCAGCAGCTTCCCTCTCCTGACAGGGACTAACACTGAAGCTTTCTTT.

The V gene is TRBV9, the J gene TRBJ2-3; 9 bases agree with TRBD1. Germline V gives CDR1 SGDLS, CDR2 YYNGEE. Trimming took 3 bases from V and 2 from J; bases not matched to a gene: 7. The CDR3 runs to 16 residues. CDR3 in DNA: TGTGCCAGCAGCGCCCCGGGACAGGGCCACACAGATACGCAGTATTTT. This translates into CASSAPGQGHTDTQYF.

In its sample, this clone was seen a few times. This chain uses TRBV9 with TRBJ2-1; tentative D call: TRBD2 (6 bases). V shed 6 bases and J shed 8 bases, with 18 bases lying between them. This CDR3 region has 14 residues. Looked up from germline, CDR1 is SGDLS and CDR2 is YYNGEE. The CDR3 DNA is TGTGCCAGCACCGGAGGGGTATGGGGGGATGAGCAGTTCTTC. Protein product: CASTGGVWGDEQFF.

This clone was counted once. The rearrangement joins TRBV29-1 to TRBJ2-7, with 9 bases fitting TRBD2. The germline V gene encodes CDR1 SQVTM and CDR2 ANQGSEA. The V segment lost 6 bases and the J segment 1 base; nucleotides outside the gene matches: 7. The CDR3 is made up of 14 amino acids. CDR3 protein: CSVISGRRSYEQYF. CDR3 bases: TGCAGCGTCATTAGCGGGAGAAGGTCCTACGAGCAGTACTTC.

This chain joins TRBV6-5 and TRBJ1-1, with 8 bases fitting TRBD1. This CDR3 spans 14 amino acids. Losses at the gene ends were 5 bases for V and 6 bases for J; bases not matched to a gene: 8. Germline CDR1 reads MNHEY; CDR2 reads SVGAGI. The CDR3 bases are TGTGCCAGCAGTGGGGGACAGGACGCGTCTGAAGCTTTCTTT. It specifies CASSGGQDASEAFF.

The chain couples TRBV6-5 to TRBJ2-5; 10 positions match TRBD2. Germline V CDR1 and CDR2: MNHEY, SVGAGI. Trimming took 5 bases from V and 5 from J; bases not matched to a gene: 5. The CDR3 sequence is 14 residues long. CDR3 region: CASSERGGRETQYF. As DNA, the CDR3 is TGTGCCAGCAGTGAGCGGGGGGGCCGGGAGACCCAGTACTTC.

The CDR3 DNA reads as TGTGCCAGCAGTGAAGCGAGGGATACCTATGGCTACACCTTC. Translation: CASSEARDTYGYTF. The chain recombines TRBV2 with TRBJ1-2; no clear D. The CDR3 spans 14 residues. Looked up from germline, CDR1 is SNHLY and CDR2 is FYNNEI. Trimming stripped 0 bases from V and 4 bases from J, with 9 bases between. Full variable domain (remainder filled in from reference TRBV2 and TRBJ1-2): EPEVTQTPSHQVTQMGQEVILRCVPISNHLYFYWYRQILGQKVEFLVSFYNNEISEKSEIFDDQFSVERPDGSNFTLKIRSTKLEDSAMYFCASSEARDTYGYTFGSGTRLTVV.

This chain joins TRBV2 and TRBJ2-2; 7 bases fit TRBD2. CDR1 and CDR2 from the germline V gene are SNHLY and FYNNEI. The CDR3 is 14 amino acids. After removal of 4 bases from V and 6 bases from J, the junction contained 5 bases not matched to a gene. CDR3 region: CASSGRLAAGELFF. DNA for the CDR3: TGTGCCAGCAGTGGGCGGCTAGCGGCCGGGGAGCTGTTTTTT.

The chain uses TRBV10-2 and TRBJ1-5, with D perhaps TRBD1 (6 bases). CDR1 and CDR2 (germline): WSHSY, SAAADI. Trimming took 6 bases from V and 6 from J, leaving 18 bases between them. The CDR3 covers 15 residues. The CDR3 DNA reads as TGCGCCAGCAGACGGGGGGGGGCAGGGAGTCAGCCCCAGCATTTT. Translated: CASRRGGAGSQPQHF.